This T cell receptor beta chain was sequenced during a study of blood T cell repertoires in COVID-19. Study-level information: T cells, B-cell-depleted T cells, or PBMCs supplied cDNA or gDNA.

CDR1 and CDR2 (germline): SGHVS, FNYEAQ. The CDR3 is 16 residues long. The V end was cut by 2 bases, the J end by 0 bases, with 11 bases between. Authors' processing steps: Scientists estimated how many nucleated cells there were by amplifying reference gene primers. Profiled with immunoSEQ multiplex PCR; TCRdb holds only in-frame clones, not every one. V, J and clone size reflect that table, while D and trimming were determined from the DNA. The sample lists around 81,000 clones, 84% occurring once. The gene calls are TRBV7-6 and TRBJ2-1; tentative D call: TRBD1 (5 bases). This clonotype was obtained from a human donor in a cohort sampled during active COVID-19. The specimen was peripheral blood. CDR3 bases: TGTGCCAGCAGCTTAACAGGCGACAGCTCCTACAATGAGCAGTTCTTC. As protein: CASSLTGDSSYNEQFF.